A selection of T cell receptor beta chains follows, all from one sample in a study of T cell changes during pregnancy in multiple sclerosis. Libraries were prepared by immunoSEQ multiplex PCR; TCRdb keeps only in-frame clonotypes and omits some of them. The data contain 50,000 to 70,000 clones, roughly 92% of them seen just once; the ten biggest clones take up 1.4%. Specimen: peripheral blood, collected in the second trimester of pregnancy. These receptors all stem from a female donor with multiple sclerosis, enrolled in a pregnancy study. CDR3s leave out the opening cysteine and the closing phenylalanine or tryptophan. The size field is filled for only some rows; it gives once, few, many or a size class.

abundance	v_gene	CDR3aa
NA	TRBV30	AWSRTVGYT
NA	TRBV29-1	SVEYLGVRGLTEAF
NA	TRBV2	ASRINRGKGYT
NA	TRBV9	ASSPSRRGGELF
NA	TRBV6-5	ASSRTTGLAGELF
NA	TRBV6-1	ASAANYGYT
NA	TRBV27	ASSLRGPSEPQH
NA	TRBV5-6	ASSLDGLAMYNEQF
NA	TRBV7-9	ASSLGGTAVGQPQH
NA	TRBV5-4	ASSFFFTGNTETQY
NA	TRBV30	AWSPLGTGTLNIQY
few	TRBV18	ASSPPAGNTEAF
NA	TRBV7-9	ASSSGLAGGITSTDTQY
once	TRBV6-1	ASSIRASGANVLT
NA	TRBV5-4	ASSLGLAGDTGELF
NA	TRBV25-1	ASSGSGTGRDTQY
NA	TRBV6-5	ASRRGARGYT
few	TRBV4-1	ASSPRPPPGQNTEAF
NA	TRBV5-6	ASSLLSSGNTIY
few	TRBV19	ASSAGRGLNEQF
NA	TRBV5-1	ASIPATRAVYNEQF
NA	TRBV9	ASSARDRETQY
once	TRBV27	ASRPGAVDNEQF
NA	TRBV6-5	ASSYSKAGDVTQY
NA	TRBV5-1	ASSLISDRGREQY
NA	TRBV9	ASSVGLAGEETQY
NA	TRBV10-2	ASSIAGTENTEAF
NA	TRBV6-1	ASSGDRGRGETQY
NA	TRBV9	ASSMEGQNTGELF
NA	TRBV10-3	AITTSGGSTDTQY
NA	TRBV6-1	ASSEEGFPGYSNQPQH
NA	TRBV2	ASSPGLADTGELF
NA	TRBV2	ASRPDGGANEGYT
NA	TRBV2	ASRGTGGGQPQH
NA	TRBV12-2	ASRLVGGSSGSSNEQF
NA	TRBV18	ASSPSSAGTESLF
NA	TRBV5-5	ASSWGQGRGNTIY
NA	TRBV7-6	ASSLPGFGEQF
NA	TRBV6-1	ASSEQQGMNTEAF
NA	TRBV4-1	ASSLVERGREVDEQY
NA	TRBV30	AWSGGHEQY
NA	TRBV27	ASSLAVQETQY